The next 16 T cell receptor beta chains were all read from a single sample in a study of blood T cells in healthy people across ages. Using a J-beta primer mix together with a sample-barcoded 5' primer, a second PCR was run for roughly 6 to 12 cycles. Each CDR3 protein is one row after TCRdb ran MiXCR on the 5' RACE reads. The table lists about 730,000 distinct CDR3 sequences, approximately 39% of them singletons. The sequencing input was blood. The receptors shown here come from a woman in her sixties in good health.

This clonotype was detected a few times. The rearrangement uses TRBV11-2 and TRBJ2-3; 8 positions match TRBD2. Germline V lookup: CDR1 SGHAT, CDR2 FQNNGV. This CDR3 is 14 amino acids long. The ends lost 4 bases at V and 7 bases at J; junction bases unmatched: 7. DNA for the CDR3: TGTGCCAGCAGCTCATTAGCGGGACTGAATACGCAGTATTTT. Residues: CASSSLAGLNTQYF.

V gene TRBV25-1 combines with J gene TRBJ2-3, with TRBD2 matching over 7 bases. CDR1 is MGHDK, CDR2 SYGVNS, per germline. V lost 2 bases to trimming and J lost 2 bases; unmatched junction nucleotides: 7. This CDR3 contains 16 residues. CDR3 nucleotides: TGTGCCAGCAGTGAACATAGCGGGCCCTACACAGATACGCAGTATTTT. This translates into CASSEHSGPYTDTQYF.

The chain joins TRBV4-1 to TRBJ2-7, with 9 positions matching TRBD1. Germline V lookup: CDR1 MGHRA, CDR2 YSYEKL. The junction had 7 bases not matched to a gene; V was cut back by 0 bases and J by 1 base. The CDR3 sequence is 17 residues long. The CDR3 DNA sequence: TGCGCCAGCAGCCAAGAACCTGAACAGGGGGCGTCCTACGAGCAGTACTTC. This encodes CASSQEPEQGASYEQYF.

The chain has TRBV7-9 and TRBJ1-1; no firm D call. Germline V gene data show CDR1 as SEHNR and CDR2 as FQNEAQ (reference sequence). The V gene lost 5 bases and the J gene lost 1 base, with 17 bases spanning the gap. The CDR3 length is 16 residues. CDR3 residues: CASSPLTGEANTEAFF. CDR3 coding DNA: TGTGCCAGCAGCCCCCTCACCGGGGAAGCGAACACTGAAGCTTTCTTT.

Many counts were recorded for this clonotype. Here the CDR3 reads CASNGGGPYEQYF. The CDR3 coding sequence is TGTGCCAGCAACGGCGGGGGCCCTTACGAGCAGTACTTC. The chain recombines TRBV7-2 with TRBJ2-7; the D gene is possibly TRBD2 (7 bases). This CDR3 has 13 amino acids. Deletions cut 7 bases from V and 4 bases from J, with 14 bases between. Germline V gene lookup returns CDR1 SGHTA and CDR2 FQGNSA.

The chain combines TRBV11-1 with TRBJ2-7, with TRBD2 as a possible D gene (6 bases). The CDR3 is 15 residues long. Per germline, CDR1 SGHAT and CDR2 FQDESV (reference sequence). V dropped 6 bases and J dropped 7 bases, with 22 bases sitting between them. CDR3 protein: CASSKRRLASNEQYF. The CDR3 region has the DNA TGTGCCAGCAGTAAAAGACGTCTAGCGTCCAATGAGCAGTACTTC. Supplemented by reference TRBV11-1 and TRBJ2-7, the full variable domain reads EAEVAQSPRYKITEKSQAVAFWCDPISGHATLYWYRQILGQGPELLVQFQDESVVDDSQLPKDRFSAERLKGVDSTLKIQPAELGDSAMYLCASSKRRLASNEQYFGPGTRLTVT.

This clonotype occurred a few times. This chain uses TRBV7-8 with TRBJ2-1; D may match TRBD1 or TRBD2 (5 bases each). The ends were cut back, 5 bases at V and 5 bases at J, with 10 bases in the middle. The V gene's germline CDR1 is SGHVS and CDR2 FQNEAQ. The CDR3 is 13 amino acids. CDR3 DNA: TGTGCCAGCAGCCCCCGGGGCAACAATGAGCAGTTCTTC. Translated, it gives CASSPRGNNEQFF.

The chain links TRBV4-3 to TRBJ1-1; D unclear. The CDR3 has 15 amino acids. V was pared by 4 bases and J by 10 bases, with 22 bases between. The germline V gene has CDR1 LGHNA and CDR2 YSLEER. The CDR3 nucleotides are TGCGCCAGCAGCCCAAAGGCTCGCGGGGTCGGATTAGCTTTCTTT. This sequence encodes CASSPKARGVGLAFF.

The CDR3 nucleotides are TGTGCCAGCAGCTTAACGCCGGGAGGGACGATCGACGGGTTGTTCTTC. Protein: CASSLTPGGTIDGLFF. The chain is built from TRBV7-3 and TRBJ2-1, with 8 bases lining up with TRBD2. The CDR3 length is 16 residues. In germline, CDR1 is SGHTA, CDR2 FQGTGA. V shed 0 bases, J shed 15 bases, and the junction held 16 bases outside the gene matches.

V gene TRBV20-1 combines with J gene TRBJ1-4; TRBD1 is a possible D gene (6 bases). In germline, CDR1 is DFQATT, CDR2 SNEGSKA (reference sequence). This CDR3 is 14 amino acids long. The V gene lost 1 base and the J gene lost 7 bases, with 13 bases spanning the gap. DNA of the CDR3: TGCAGTGCTAGAGTGGGAGGGGGTAGTGAAAAACTGTTTTTT. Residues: CSARVGGGSEKLFF.

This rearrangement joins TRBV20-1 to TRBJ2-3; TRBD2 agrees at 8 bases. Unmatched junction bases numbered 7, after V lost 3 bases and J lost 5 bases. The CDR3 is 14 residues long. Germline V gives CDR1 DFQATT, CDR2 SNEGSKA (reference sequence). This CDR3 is CSASRRGGGDTQYF. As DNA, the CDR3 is TGCAGTGCTAGTCGCCGGGGGGGTGGAGATACGCAGTATTTT.

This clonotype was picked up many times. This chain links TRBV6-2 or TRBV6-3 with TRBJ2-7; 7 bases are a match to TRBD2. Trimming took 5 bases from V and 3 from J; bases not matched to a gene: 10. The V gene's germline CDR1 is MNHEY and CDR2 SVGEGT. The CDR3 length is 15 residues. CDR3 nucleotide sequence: TGTGCCAGCAGTCCCCCGGGAGGAGTCAGCTACGAGCAGTACTTC. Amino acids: CASSPPGGVSYEQYF.

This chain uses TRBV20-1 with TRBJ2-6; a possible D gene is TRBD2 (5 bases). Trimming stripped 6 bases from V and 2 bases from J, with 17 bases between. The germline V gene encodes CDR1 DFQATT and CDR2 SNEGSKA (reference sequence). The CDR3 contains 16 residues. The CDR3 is CSASSMLGAGANVLTF. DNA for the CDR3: TGCAGTGCGTCGAGTATGTTGGGAGCTGGGGCCAACGTCCTGACTTTC.

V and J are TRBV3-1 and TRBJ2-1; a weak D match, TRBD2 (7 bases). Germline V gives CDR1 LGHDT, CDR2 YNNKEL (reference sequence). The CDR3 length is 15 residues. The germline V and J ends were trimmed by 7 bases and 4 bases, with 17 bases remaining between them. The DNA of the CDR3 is TGTGCCAGCAAAATCGGGGAGGGGACATACAATGAGCAGTTCTTC. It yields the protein CASKIGEGTYNEQFF.

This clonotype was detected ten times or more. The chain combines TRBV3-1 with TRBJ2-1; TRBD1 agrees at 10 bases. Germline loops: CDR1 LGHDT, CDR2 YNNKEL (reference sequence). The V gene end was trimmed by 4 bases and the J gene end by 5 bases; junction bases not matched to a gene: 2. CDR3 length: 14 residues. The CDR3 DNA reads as TGTGCCAGCAGCCGGACAGGGGGGGACAATGAGCAGTTCTTC. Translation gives CASSRTGGDNEQFF.

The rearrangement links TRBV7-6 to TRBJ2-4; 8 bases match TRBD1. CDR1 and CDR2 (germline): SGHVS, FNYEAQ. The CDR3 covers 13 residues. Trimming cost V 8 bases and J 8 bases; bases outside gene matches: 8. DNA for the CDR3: TGTGCCAGCCCGGACAGGGAAAGGGACATTCAGTACTTC. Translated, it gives CASPDRERDIQYF.